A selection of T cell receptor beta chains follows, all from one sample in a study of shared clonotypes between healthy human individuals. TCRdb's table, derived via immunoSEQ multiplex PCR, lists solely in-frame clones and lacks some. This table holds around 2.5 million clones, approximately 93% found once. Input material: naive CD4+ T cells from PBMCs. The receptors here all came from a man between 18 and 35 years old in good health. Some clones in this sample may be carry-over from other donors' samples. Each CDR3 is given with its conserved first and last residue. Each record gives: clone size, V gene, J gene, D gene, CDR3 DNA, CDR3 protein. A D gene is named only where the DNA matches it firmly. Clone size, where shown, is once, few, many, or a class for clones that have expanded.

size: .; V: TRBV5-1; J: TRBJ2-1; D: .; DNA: TGCGCCAGCAGCTCCGCTAGCGACTGGACCAATGAGCAGTTCTTC; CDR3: CASSSASDWTNEQFF
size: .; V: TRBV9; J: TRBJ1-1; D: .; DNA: TGTGCCAGCAGCGTAGAACTGAACACTGAAGCTTTCTTT; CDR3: CASSVELNTEAFF
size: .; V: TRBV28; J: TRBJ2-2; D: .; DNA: TGTGCCAGCAGTACCCCCATAATGAACACCGGGGAGCTGTTTTTT; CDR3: CASSTPIMNTGELFF
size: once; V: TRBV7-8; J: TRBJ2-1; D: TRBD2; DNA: TGTGCCAGCAGCTTAGTTCGAGCGGGATCCTACAATGAGCAGTTCTTC; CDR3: CASSLVRAGSYNEQFF
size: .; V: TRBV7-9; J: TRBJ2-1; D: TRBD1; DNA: TGTGCCAGCAGCTATATACCCGGGACAGGTCCCCACAATGAGCAGTTCTTC; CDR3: CASSYIPGTGPHNEQFF
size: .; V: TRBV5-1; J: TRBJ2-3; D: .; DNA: TGCGCCAGCAGCTTCGGCCGGGTCCACGAAGCAGATACGCAGTATTTT; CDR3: CASSFGRVHEADTQYF
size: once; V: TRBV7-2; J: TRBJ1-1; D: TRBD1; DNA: TGTGCCAGCAGCTTCCAGGGGACAGCGGGAACTGAAGCTTTCTTT; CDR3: CASSFQGTAGTEAFF
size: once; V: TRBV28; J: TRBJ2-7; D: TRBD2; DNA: TGTGCCAGCAGTCTGTCCAAACGGGAGGTACCCTCCTACGAGCAGTACTTC; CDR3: CASSLSKREVPSYEQYF
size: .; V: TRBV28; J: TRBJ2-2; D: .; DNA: TGTGCCAGCAGCTCCTGGGGCAGAGGCCCGAACACCGGGGAGCTGTTTTTT; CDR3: CASSSWGRGPNTGELFF
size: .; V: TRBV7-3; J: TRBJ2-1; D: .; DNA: TGTGCCAGCAGCTTATTACCAGCGCGAAGCTCCTACAATGAGCAGTTCTTC; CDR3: CASSLLPARSSYNEQFF
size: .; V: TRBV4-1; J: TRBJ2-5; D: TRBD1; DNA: TGCGCCAGCAGCCAAGGCCCCGGACAGGGATTTCAGGAGACCCAGTACTTC; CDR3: CASSQGPGQGFQETQYF
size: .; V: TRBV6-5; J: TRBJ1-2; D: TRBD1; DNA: TGTGCCAGCAGCCGAGACCGGGACAGGGCCTACGGCTACACCTTC; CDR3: CASSRDRDRAYGYTF
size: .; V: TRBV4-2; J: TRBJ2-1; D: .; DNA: TGTGCCAGCAGCCCATCCCCGGCAGAGTCCAATGAGCAGTTCTTC; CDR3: CASSPSPAESNEQFF